The 21 T cell receptor beta chains reported below all come from one sample, sequenced in a study of response to subunit inactivated influenza vaccine. MiXCR, run by TCRdb on the RT-PCR reads, gives a single entry per CDR3 protein. The sample shows approximately 530,000 distinct CDR3 sequences, approximately 7.8% of them seen only once. Specimen: PBMCs from blood, collected roughly 24 months after vaccination. These receptors originate from a man aged 50-75 years who received an inactivated influenza vaccine.

This clonotype was counted many times. The chain uses TRBV10-3 and TRBJ2-3, with TRBD1 matching 7 bases. Germline V gives CDR1 ENHRY, CDR2 SYGVKD. The CDR3 length is 15 residues. Trimming cost V 6 bases and J 1 base; bases outside gene matches: 7. In DNA form, the CDR3 reads TGTGCCATCAGCCCAACAGGGACAGGCACAGATACGCAGTATTTT. Protein sequence: CAISPTGTGTDTQYF.

This clonotype was detected a few times. The genes are TRBV4-3 and TRBJ1-1, with 10 bases that match TRBD1. Trimming took 3 bases from V and 0 from J; bases not matched to a gene: 4. The CDR3 length is 16 residues. From germline, CDR1 is LGHNA and CDR2 YSLEER. CDR3 residues: CASSQGTGALNTEAFF. CDR3 coding DNA: TGCGCCAGCAGCCAGGGGACAGGGGCACTGAACACTGAAGCTTTCTTT.

This clonotype showed up just a few times. The V gene is TRBV10-3, the J gene TRBJ1-2; no definite D call. V was cut by 0 bases and J by 0 bases, with 14 bases left in between. The CDR3 is made up of 17 amino acids. CDR1 is ENHRY, CDR2 SYGVKD, per germline. In DNA, the CDR3 is TGTGCCATCAGTGAGTCGGATACCGGCCGGGCTAACTATGGCTACACCTTC. It specifies CAISESDTGRANYGYTF.

This clonotype was counted a few times. The J gene is TRBJ2-5, the V gene TRBV4-1; 10 nucleotides agree with TRBD1. Losses at the gene ends were 1 base for V and 3 bases for J; bases not matched to a gene: 2. Germline V gene lookup returns CDR1 MGHRA and CDR2 YSYEKL. CDR3 size: 15 residues. The CDR3 spells CASSQVDRGEETQYF. The CDR3 DNA is TGCGCCAGCAGCCAAGTGGACAGGGGGGAAGAGACCCAGTACTTC.

This clonotype was observed a handful of times. This chain links TRBV4-1 with TRBJ2-7; 7 bases align to TRBD1. J was trimmed by 1 base and V by 0 bases; bases with no gene match: 6. CDR1 is MGHRA, CDR2 YSYEKL, per germline. The CDR3 loop spans 16 amino acids. CDR3: CASSQDSTGASYEQYF. CDR3 in DNA: TGCGCCAGCAGCCAAGACTCTACAGGGGCGTCCTACGAGCAGTACTTC.

This clonotype was counted many times. One end of the junction fails to match germline, which may point to a read error. The chain couples TRBV4-1 to TRBJ2-2; D is ambiguous. CDR1 MGHRA and CDR2 YSYEKL come from the germline V gene. CDR3 size: 13 residues. CDR3 sequence (DNA): TGCGCCAGCAACCAAGGACGGACCGGGGAGCTGTTTTTT. It is translated as CASNQGRTGELFF.

This clonotype was counted between two and nine times. This chain links TRBV20-1 with TRBJ2-7; the D gene is possibly TRBD2 (5 bases). This CDR3 spans 13 amino acids. Germline CDR1 DFQATT, CDR2 SNEGSKA (reference sequence). V was trimmed by 5 bases and J by 4 bases, leaving 15 bases between them. The CDR3: CSAFRDTSYEQYF. The CDR3 bases are TGCAGTGCTTTCCGGGATACCTCTTACGAGCAGTACTTC.

Ten or more counts support this clonotype. The rearrangement joins TRBV4-3 to TRBJ1-5; possible D gene TRBD1, 6 bases. The CDR3 extends over 15 amino acids. V was trimmed by 2 bases and J by 6 bases, leaving 14 bases between them. In germline, CDR1 is LGHNA, CDR2 YSLEER. CDR3 loop: CASSQNRGAGQPQHF. CDR3 in DNA: TGCGCCAGCAGCCAAAATCGGGGGGCGGGTCAGCCCCAGCATTTT.

The chain joins TRBV5-1 to TRBJ2-1, with TRBD1 as a possible D gene (7 bases). Trimming shortened V by 3 bases and J by 13 bases, and 20 bases separated the two germline ends. CDR1 and CDR2 from the germline V gene are SGHRS and YFSETQ. CDR3 length: 14 residues. The DNA for the CDR3 is TGCGCCAGCAGCTCGACAGGGAACCGGGACTCTCAGTTCTTC. It translates to CASSSTGNRDSQFF.

This clonotype was observed a handful of times. CDR3 amino acids: CASSQAPTRRLFF. The CDR3 region has the DNA TGCGCCAGCAGCCAAGCCCCGACTAGGAGACTGTTTTTT. This chain joins TRBV4-3 and TRBJ1-4; D call uncertain. Germline V gives CDR1 LGHNA, CDR2 YSLEER. Deletions cut 1 base from V and 13 bases from J, with 13 bases between. The length of the CDR3 is 13 residues.

The chain has TRBV4-3 and TRBJ2-7; 7 nucleotides agree with TRBD1. The V gene end was trimmed by 4 bases and the J gene end by 4 bases; junction bases not matched to a gene: 4. CDR1 is LGHNA and CDR2 is YSLEER in the germline V gene. The CDR3 runs 13 residues. Here the CDR3 reads CASSRDSKYEQYF. CDR3 sequence (DNA): TGCGCCAGCAGCCGGGACAGCAAGTACGAGCAGTACTTC.

The rearrangement links TRBV20-1 to TRBJ2-5; D might be TRBD1 (6 bases). This CDR3 has 15 residues. V was cut by 3 bases and J by 1 base, with 15 bases left in between. In germline, CDR1 is DFQATT, CDR2 SNEGSKA (reference sequence). Here the CDR3 DNA reads TGCAGTGCTAGGGACCCAAAAGGGGGCCAAGAGACCCAGTACTTC. Its translation is CSARDPKGGQETQYF.

This clonotype has a handful of counts. The V and J genes are TRBV4-3 and TRBJ2-3; D is unresolved. Germline V gene data show CDR1 as LGHNA and CDR2 as YSLEER. V lost 0 bases to trimming and J lost 8 bases, with 12 bases between them. The CDR3 contains 14 residues. CDR3 nucleotide sequence: TGCGCCAGCAGCCAAGAAGGCCGGCCAAGTACGCAGTATTTT. Translation: CASSQEGRPSTQYF.

This clonotype was recorded a few times. This is likely a read error, given that the CDR3 carries no conserved phenylalanine or tryptophan at its end. The DNA is omitted, as the CDR3 cannot be located on it reliably, and the CDR3 follows TCRdb's listing. The CDR3: CASSQQKGTGGSYTEAFL. The chain has TRBV4-2 and TRBJ1-1; the table assigns TRBD1, which was not confirmed against the DNA. The CDR3 spans 18 residues, counting both ends. The germline gives CDR1 LGHNA, CDR2 YNFKEQ.

This clonotype was found a few times. The J gene is TRBJ1-2, the V gene TRBV20-1; no clear D gene. The CDR3 has 14 amino acids. Looked up from germline, CDR1 is DFQATT and CDR2 is SNEGSKA (reference sequence). V lost 3 bases and J lost 4, with 15 bases in between. CDR3 in amino acids: CSASLQSSLYGYTF. The CDR3 DNA sequence: TGCAGTGCTAGCTTACAGTCCTCTCTCTATGGCTACACCTTC.

The rearrangement joins TRBV29-1 to TRBJ2-3, with 8 positions matching TRBD1. J was trimmed by 5 bases and V by 6 bases; bases with no gene match: 7. This CDR3 is 13 amino acids long. Germline CDR1 and CDR2: SQVTM and ANQGSEA. The CDR3 coding sequence is TGCAGCGTCGATGGACAGGGAGTAGATACGCAGTATTTT. Protein sequence: CSVDGQGVDTQYF.

In this sample, this clonotype turned up a few times. The J gene is TRBJ1-5, the V gene TRBV12-3 or TRBV12-4; tentatively, D is TRBD1 (5 bases). Deletions cut 5 bases from V and 6 bases from J, with 14 bases between. The CDR3 covers 14 residues. The CDR3 protein is CASSGGVPGQPQHF. The CDR3 DNA reads TGTGCCAGCAGTGGAGGGGTACCGGGTCAGCCCCAGCATTTT.

The chain recombines TRBV29-1 with TRBJ2-7; 9 bases match TRBD2. J lost 2 bases, V lost 0 bases, and 5 bases had no gene match. Germline assignment: CDR1 SQVTM and CDR2 ANQGSEA. CDR3 length: 15 residues. CDR3 sequence reads: CSVEDRLAGAYEQYF. In DNA form, the CDR3 reads TGCAGCGTTGAAGATCGGTTAGCGGGGGCCTACGAGCAGTACTTC.

This clonotype was seen ten or more times. The chain carries TRBV12-3 or TRBV12-4 and TRBJ2-1, with D possibly matching TRBD1 (5 bases). CDR3 length equals 14 residues. V lost 4 bases, J lost 9 bases, and 16 bases lay in between. The CDR3 bases are TGTGCCAGCAGTTCAGGGTTTGCGCCTCGTGAGCAGTTCTTC. It is translated as CASSSGFAPREQFF.

This clonotype was recorded a few times. V and J are TRBV24-1 and TRBJ2-6; 7 bases map to TRBD2. V lost 9 bases and J lost 1; bases outside the gene matches: 11. CDR3 size: 17 residues. CDR1 is KGHDR and CDR2 is SFDVKD in the germline V gene. CDR3 DNA sequence: TGTGCCACCTCCACCCAGGTCGGGAGGTCTGGGGCCAACGTCCTGACTTTC. Protein sequence: CATSTQVGRSGANVLTF.

The chain joins TRBV4-3 to TRBJ1-5, with 11 bases lining up with TRBD1. Germline V gene sequence: CDR1 LGHNA, CDR2 YSLEER. Trimming removed 0 bases from V and 6 bases from J; junction bases left unmatched: 10. The CDR3 contains 18 residues. CDR3: CASSQDRTGGGNSQPQHF. In DNA, the CDR3 is TGCGCCAGCAGCCAAGATAGGACAGGGGGCGGAAACTCTCAGCCCCAGCATTTT.